This paragraph reports one T cell receptor beta chain. Antigen unknown. The table came from immunoSEQ multiplex PCR; TCRdb's copy has only in-frame clones and leaves some out. The table records 25,000 to 30,000 clones, under 80% of them present only once. These data are taken from a study of OX40 agonist ivuxolimab in advanced cancers. Trimming removed 4 bases at V and 3 bases at J, with 10 bases between. This CDR3 is built from 13 residues. The germline V gene encodes CDR1 SGHRS and CDR2 YFSETQ. Study-wide points: Some nonresponders likewise displayed low normalized T-cell clonal expansion. Partial responders dosed at 0.1-3.0 mg/kg displayed clonal expansion ranking among the lowest.

Sequenced here: CD4+ or CD8+ T cells sorted from blood, sampled in a trial of the OX40 agonist ivuxolimab. This chain uses TRBV5-1 with TRBJ1-1, with D tentatively TRBD1 (5 bases). The TCR was taken from an adult with an advanced solid tumor such as melanoma, head and neck, liver or kidney cancer. CDR3 sequence: CASSLDSHTEAFF. The DNA of the CDR3 is TGCGCCAGCAGCCTTGACAGTCACACTGAAGCTTTCTTT.